The 8 T cell receptor beta chains below were found in one sample sequenced in a study of T cells in Graves' hyperthyroidism and ophthalmopathy. Amplification targeted TCR beta CDR3 regions from RNA transcripts. The HTBI set primed first-round TCR CDR3 RT-PCR. Using its own MiXCR run on the multiplex PCR reads, TCRdb lists one record per CDR3 protein. The sample consists of about 400,000 distinct CDR3 sequences, around 16% of them appearing once. The sequenced sample consisted of blood. The source of these receptors is a woman aged 18-29 years with Graves' hyperthyroidism.

The chain employs TRBV2 and TRBJ1-6, with D unresolved. The CDR3 totals 17 residues. CDR1 and CDR2 (germline): SNHLY, FYNNEI. Trimming shortened V by 6 bases and J by 10 bases, and 25 bases separated the two germline ends. For the CDR3, the DNA is TGTGCCAGCAGCTCACCCCCACTTAGAAGTAGTCCGTCACCCCTCCACTTT. It codes for CASSSPPLRSSPSPLHF.

This clonotype was counted ten times or more. The V call is TRBV20-1, the J call TRBJ2-7; a possible D gene is TRBD2 (6 bases). CDR3 length equals 16 residues. The V gene lost 6 bases and the J gene lost 1 base, with 22 bases spanning the gap. Germline CDR1 reads DFQATT; CDR2 reads SNEGSKA (reference sequence). CDR3 region: CSAAAGLGGRSYEQYF. CDR3 bases: TGCAGTGCCGCGGCGGGTTTGGGGGGACGGTCCTACGAGCAGTACTTC.

At least ten counts were recorded for this clonotype. V is TRBV20-1 and J is TRBJ1-6; 7 bases match TRBD1. CDR3 length equals 14 residues. Germline CDR1 is DFQATT and CDR2 is SNEGSKA (reference sequence). V gave up 6 bases and J gave up 6 bases; unmatched junction bases: 8. In DNA, the CDR3 is TGCAGTGCAGAGACGGGACAGAGTAATTCACCCCTCCACTTT. This gives the protein CSAETGQSNSPLHF.

This clonotype was seen repeatedly, ten times or more. The chain joins TRBV2 to TRBJ2-7; TRBD1 matches at 9 bases. The germline V gene encodes CDR1 SNHLY and CDR2 FYNNEI. V lost 7 bases, J lost 2 bases, and 15 bases stayed unmatched. The CDR3 loop spans 17 amino acids. The CDR3 spells CASTYARTGTGTYEQYF. The CDR3 DNA follows: TGTGCCAGCACCTATGCTCGAACCGGGACAGGGACCTACGAGCAGTACTTC.

This chain uses TRBV9 with TRBJ2-1; the D call may be TRBD1 or TRBD2 (6 bases each). The CDR3 covers 13 residues. V lost 1 base and J 10 bases, leaving 12 bases between the germline ends. From germline, CDR1 is SGDLS and CDR2 YYNGEE. CDR3 in DNA: TGTGCCAGCAGCGTAAAACGAGGGGGGGAGCAGTTCTTC. This encodes CASSVKRGGEQFF.

This clonotype was counted ten times or more. This chain connects TRBV7-8 to TRBJ2-4; tentatively, D is TRBD1 (6 bases). There are 16 residues in the CDR3. Trimming shortened V by 5 bases and J by 2 bases, and 16 bases separated the two germline ends. The V gene's germline CDR1 is SGHVS and CDR2 FQNEAQ. As DNA, the CDR3 is TGTGCCAGCAGCGCACGCTCCGGGACAACCAAAAACATTCAGTACTTC. Its translation is CASSARSGTTKNIQYF.

The chain combines TRBV11-2 with TRBJ2-2; TRBD2 aligns across 8 bases. CDR1 is SGHAT, CDR2 FQNNGV, per germline. The CDR3 is 13 residues long. With 5 bases clipped from V and 7 bases from J, the junction kept 3 bases outside the gene matches. DNA for the CDR3: TGTGCCAGCAGCCGGACTAGCAGCGGGGAGCTGTTTTTT. As protein: CASSRTSSGELFF.

The gene calls are TRBV27 and TRBJ2-7, with TRBD1 matching over 7 bases. J was trimmed by 2 bases and V by 6 bases; bases with no gene match: 10. The CDR3 is 15 residues long. CDR1 and CDR2 from the germline V gene are MNHEY and SMNVEV (reference sequence). The CDR3 reads CASSSRGRGTYEQYF. The CDR3 DNA reads as TGTGCCAGCAGCTCCCGGGGCAGGGGGACCTACGAGCAGTACTTC.